This T cell receptor (beta chain) was sequenced during a study of blood T cell repertoires in COVID-19. Study as a whole: The United States, Italy and Spain were the sources of the acute and convalescent COVID-19 samples. Nucleic acid was either cDNA or gDNA, and it came from T cells, B-cell-depleted T cells, or PBMCs.

Original handling: Estimation of nucleated cell counts was performed using reference gene primer amplification. Repertoires were generated with immunoSEQ multiplex PCR, while TCRdb's copy carries only in-frame clones and drops some. That table supplies the V and J calls and clone size; D and trimming were determined from the DNA. The sample includes about 240,000 clones, roughly four fifths seen only once; the top ten take approximately 4.8%. Germline CDR1 SGHRS, CDR2 YFSETQ. There are 13 residues in the CDR3. Trimming left V 1 base short and J 6 bases short, with 10 bases between. This TCR came from a woman aged 70-85 years with acute or convalescent COVID-19. The gene calls are TRBV5-1 and TRBJ1-2; possibly TRBD1 for D (5 bases). Sequencing was carried out using peripheral blood. The CDR3 sequence is CASSLKAGHGYTF. For the CDR3, the DNA is TGCGCCAGCAGCTTGAAGGCGGGGCATGGCTACACCTTC.